Listed here are 16 T cell receptor beta chains from one sample, sequenced in a study of blood T cell repertoires in COVID-19. Sequenced by immunoSEQ multiplex PCR; TCRdb stores in-frame clones only, minus some. This table holds about 310,000 clones, roughly 89% found once. The specimen sequenced was PBMCs or T cells enriched from blood (not recorded which). Receptors originate from a man between 60 and 75 years old who had recovered from COVID-19.

This chain uses TRBV28 with TRBJ1-2; D is unresolved. V was clipped by 5 bases and J by 7 bases, with 8 bases between them. The germline V gene has CDR1 MDHEN and CDR2 SYDVKM. This CDR3 has 11 residues. This chain's CDR3 is CASSLTFGYTF. The CDR3 nucleotides read TGTGCCAGCAGTCTGACATTTGGCTACACCTTC.

V gene TRBV7-9 combines with J gene TRBJ2-6; 8 bases are a match to TRBD1. The CDR3 consists of 13 residues. The V gene's germline CDR1 is SEHNR and CDR2 FQNEAQ (reference sequence). The CDR3 protein is CAGQGTGANVLTF. Here the CDR3 DNA reads TGTGCAGGACAGGGAACCGGGGCCAACGTCCTGACTTTC.

The V gene is TRBV12-5, the J gene TRBJ2-1; TRBD2 aligns across 7 bases. The CDR3 has 15 amino acids. With V trimmed by 4 bases and J by 4 bases, 7 bases remained unmatched. Germline CDR1 reads LGHNT; CDR2 reads FRNRAP. The CDR3 DNA follows: TGTGCTAGTGGTTCCGGGGACTACTCGTACAATGAGCAGTTCTTC. It is translated as CASGSGDYSYNEQFF.

This clone was seen only once. V is TRBV4-1 and J is TRBJ2-2, with TRBD1 matching 12 bases. Germline trimming cut 8 bases from V and 7 bases from J; bases unmatched to any gene: 11. CDR1 and CDR2 (germline): MGHRA, YSYEKL. This CDR3 has 16 residues. The chain's CDR3 is CASGPAGTGGIGELFF. DNA of the CDR3: TGCGCCAGCGGACCTGCCGGGACAGGGGGCATCGGGGAGCTGTTTTTT.

The sample holds one count of this clone. The chain combines TRBV9 with TRBJ2-3; 8 bases agree with TRBD2. Germline V CDR1 and CDR2: SGDLS, YYNGEE. The CDR3 runs 16 residues. Germline trimming cut 2 bases from V and 0 bases from J; bases unmatched to any gene: 5. CDR3 bases: TGTGCCAGCAGCGTGGAGCGGGGGCAAAGCACAGATACGCAGTATTTT. Protein: CASSVERGQSTDTQYF.

The chain recombines TRBV4-2 with TRBJ2-1; 7 bases fit TRBD2. The V segment lost 4 bases and the J segment 6 bases; nucleotides outside the gene matches: 9. This CDR3 has 15 residues. CDR1 and CDR2 from the germline V gene are LGHNA and YNFKEQ. The CDR3 DNA reads as TGTGCCAGCAGCCCTCCAGGACTAGAACGCAATGAGCAGTTCTTC. Amino acid sequence: CASSPPGLERNEQFF.

The chain has TRBV29-1 and TRBJ2-1, with 9 bases lining up with TRBD2. Trimming cost V 5 bases and J 3 bases; bases outside gene matches: 5. The CDR3 covers 14 residues. Per germline, CDR1 SQVTM and CDR2 ANQGSEA. The CDR3 reads CSVQTSGRYNEQFF. As DNA, the CDR3 is TGCAGCGTTCAAACTAGCGGGCGCTACAATGAGCAGTTCTTC.

The V gene is TRBV19, the J gene TRBJ1-5; no clear D. Looked up from germline, CDR1 is LNHDA and CDR2 is SQIVND (reference sequence). Trimming took 5 bases from V and 2 from J, leaving 10 bases between them. The CDR3 covers 14 residues. The CDR3 coding sequence is TGTGCCAGTAGTCCAGTTTACGGCAATCAGCCCCAGCATTTT. Encoded protein: CASSPVYGNQPQHF.

The rearrangement joins TRBV10-3 to TRBJ1-2, with 9 bases fitting TRBD1. The V and J ends lost 5 bases and 0 bases, in that order; junction bases with no gene match: 7. CDR3 length: 16 residues. Germline V gives CDR1 ENHRY, CDR2 SYGVKD. Here the CDR3 DNA reads TGTGCCATCAGTCCACTCCGGGACAGGGCTAACTATGGCTACACCTTC. Translating it yields CAISPLRDRANYGYTF.

The rearrangement links TRBV7-3 to TRBJ2-1; TRBD2 matches at 9 bases. Germline V lookup: CDR1 SGHTA, CDR2 FQGTGA. This CDR3 is 16 amino acids long. The ends lost 4 bases at V and 5 bases at J; junction bases unmatched: 9. CDR3 amino acids: CASSSPLAGANNEQFF. CDR3 in DNA: TGTGCCAGCAGCTCACCTTTAGCGGGAGCGAACAATGAGCAGTTCTTC.

V and J are TRBV6-4 and TRBJ2-1, with 14 bases lining up with TRBD2. Unmatched junction bases numbered 9, after V lost 0 bases and J lost 8 bases. The length of the CDR3 is 18 residues. Germline lookup yields CDR1 MRHNA and CDR2 SNTAGT. This CDR3 is CASSDSSGTSGSLDEQFF. The CDR3 DNA reads TGTGCCAGCAGTGACTCGAGCGGGACTAGCGGGAGTTTAGATGAGCAGTTCTTC.

This clone was observed a single time. J is TRBJ2-3 and V is TRBV28; D might be TRBD2 (7 bases). The ends were cut back, 7 bases at V and 1 base at J, with 15 bases in the middle. The CDR3 is 15 residues long. Germline CDR1 is MDHEN and CDR2 is SYDVKM. Here the CDR3 reads CASTRWGGGTDTQYF. CDR3 DNA: TGTGCCAGCACCAGATGGGGGGGCGGCACAGATACGCAGTATTTT.

Written as DNA, the CDR3 is TGCGCCAGCAGCCCCACTCTGACAGGGGGTGAAAAACTGTTTTTT. Translated, it gives CASSPTLTGGEKLFF. The chain links TRBV4-1 to TRBJ1-4; 9 nucleotides line up with TRBD1. V was pared by 4 bases and J by 7 bases, with 7 bases of the junction left unmatched. The CDR3 is 15 amino acids. CDR1 MGHRA and CDR2 YSYEKL come from the germline V gene.

Comments on this clone: The same CDR3 also results from other DNA sequences found in this sample. The chain carries TRBV7-9 and TRBJ1-2, with D hard to call. This CDR3 has 14 amino acids. CDR1 SEHNR and CDR2 FQNEAQ come from the germline V gene (reference sequence). With 1 base removed from V and 0 bases from J, the gap between germline ends came to 6 bases. CDR3 in amino acids: CASSLGGANYGYTF. The CDR3 coding sequence is TGTGCCAGCAGCTTAGGGGGAGCTAACTATGGCTACACCTTC.

The V and J genes are TRBV15 and TRBJ1-1; no reliable D call. Per the germline V gene, CDR1 is LNHNV and CDR2 is YYDKDF (reference sequence). CDR3 length equals 13 residues. V was pared by 3 bases and J by 4 bases, with 9 bases between. In nucleotides, the CDR3 is TGTGCCACCAGCAGCTGGCGGATCACTGAAGCTTTCTTT. This translates into CATSSWRITEAFF.

This clone turned up a few times. CDR3: CASGDRESHGYTF. The CDR3 region has the DNA TGTGCCAGCGGGGACAGGGAGTCCCATGGCTACACCTTC. The chain combines TRBV24-1 with TRBJ1-2; the match to TRBD1 covers 9 bases. The CDR3 contains 13 residues. Germline V lookup: CDR1 KGHDR, CDR2 SFDVKD. The trim removed 11 bases at V and 6 bases at J, leaving 9 bases unmatched.